Each of the 21 T cell receptor beta chains below was sequenced from the same sample in a study of shared T cell receptors in the human thymus. Data came from immunoSEQ multiplex PCR; TCRdb stores just in-frame clones and leaves some out. The repertoire includes some 660,000 clones, around 87% of them detected once, and over 0.008% sits in the top ten. The sample was also linked to a second study, of human thymus T cells.

The sample was thymocytes. The receptors come from a boy in the first two years of life with a congenital heart defect.

This chain links TRBV5-4 with TRBJ2-7, with D possibly matching TRBD1 (5 bases). The V end was cut by 4 bases, the J end by 1 base, with 15 bases between. This CDR3 has 15 residues. Germline V CDR1 and CDR2: SGHNT, YYREEE (reference sequence). CDR3 DNA: TGTGCCAGCAGCCGCGACAGAAAACCTTCCTACGAGCAGTACTTC. Translating it yields CASSRDRKPSYEQYF. Using reference TRBV5-4 and TRBJ2-7 for the parts outside the CDR3, the full variable domain is ETGVTQSPTHLIKTRGQQVTLRCSSQSGHNTVSWYQQALGQGPQFIFQYYREEENGRGNFPPRFSGLQFPNYSSELNVNALELDDSALYLCASSRDRKPSYEQYFGPGTRLTVT.

The chain employs TRBV30 and TRBJ2-7, with 8 bases matching TRBD2. CDR1 is GTSNPN and CDR2 is SVGIG in the germline V gene (reference sequence). Unmatched junction bases numbered 10, after V lost 2 bases and J lost 4 bases. The CDR3 has 15 amino acids. As DNA, the CDR3 is TGTGCCTGGAGTACGGGTTGGGGACTAGAGTACGAGCAGTACTTC. It yields the protein CAWSTGWGLEYEQYF.

The V call is TRBV7-8, the J call TRBJ1-5; D possibly corresponds to TRBD1 (5 bases). Trimming took off 1 base at V and 7 bases at J, with 17 bases between the two ends. Germline-derived CDR1 and CDR2 are SGHVS and FQNEAQ. The CDR3 spans 16 residues. CDR3 DNA sequence: TGTGCCAGCAGCTTAGGTGGCAGGGCAAACAGGCAGCCCCAGCATTTT. This encodes CASSLGGRANRQPQHF.

The rearrangement uses TRBV27 and TRBJ2-7; D is perhaps TRBD2 (6 bases). This CDR3 region has 15 residues. V gave up 5 bases and J gave up 2 bases, with 16 bases separating them. The germline V gene has CDR1 MNHEY and CDR2 SMNVEV (reference sequence). For the CDR3, the DNA is TGTGCCAGCAGTCGTACACAGGAGGGCACCTACGAGCAGTACTTC. Translated, it gives CASSRTQEGTYEQYF.

This sequence joins TRBV6-6 and TRBJ2-1; 7 bases fit TRBD2. Germline lookup yields CDR1 MNHNY and CDR2 SVGAGI (reference sequence). This CDR3 is built from 13 residues. With V trimmed by 4 bases and J by 7 bases, 4 bases remained unmatched. Here the CDR3 DNA reads TGTGCCAGCAGTTGGGAGGGTTCGAATGAGCAGTTCTTC. Translating it yields CASSWEGSNEQFF.

The V and J genes are TRBV27 and TRBJ2-7; 11 bases are a match to TRBD2. V shed 3 bases, J shed 3 bases, and the junction held 4 bases outside the gene matches. This CDR3 region has 15 residues. Germline CDR1 is MNHEY and CDR2 is SMNVEV (reference sequence). The CDR3 loop reads CASSFTSGGHYEQYF. The CDR3 DNA reads TGTGCCAGCAGTTTTACTAGCGGGGGACACTACGAGCAGTACTTC.

The chain combines TRBV10-2 with TRBJ2-7; the match to TRBD1 covers 8 bases. V lost 5 bases to trimming and J lost 4 bases; unmatched junction nucleotides: 10. The CDR3 runs to 15 residues. Germline CDR1 and CDR2: WSHSY and SAAADI. CDR3 in amino acids: CASSPLGRDRYEQYF. CDR3 in DNA: TGCGCCAGCAGTCCCTTAGGGCGGGACAGGTACGAGCAGTACTTC.

About this clone itself: Other DNA sequences within the sample encode an identical CDR3. The genes are TRBV6-5 and TRBJ1-5; D is undetermined. Germline V lookup: CDR1 MNHEY, CDR2 SVGAGI. Trimming pared 0 bases from V and 0 bases from J, leaving 6 bases between. The CDR3 spans 15 residues. The CDR3 region has the DNA TGTGCCAGCAGTTACTCAGTCTATAGCAATCAGCCCCAGCATTTT. Amino acids: CASSYSVYSNQPQHF.

The chain links TRBV14 to TRBJ2-1; 11 bases fit TRBD2. The CDR3 has 15 amino acids. Germline loops: CDR1 SGHDN, CDR2 FVKESK. Losses at the gene ends were 0 bases for V and 5 bases for J; bases not matched to a gene: 0. The CDR3, as DNA: TGTGCCAGCAGCCAAGATAGCGGGGGGGACAATGAGCAGTTCTTC. Translating it yields CASSQDSGGDNEQFF.

The chain joins TRBV7-6 to TRBJ1-1; TRBD1 might be the D (6 bases). Germline loops: CDR1 SGHVS, CDR2 FNYEAQ. CDR3 length: 16 residues. With 1 base removed from V and 1 base from J, the gap between germline ends came to 13 bases. DNA for the CDR3: TGTGCCAGCAGCTTAGAGGGGGGGGCTGGGAACACTGAAGCTTTCTTT. Translating gives CASSLEGGAGNTEAFF.

J is TRBJ2-3 and V is TRBV7-2; 10 bases fit TRBD2. J gave up 2 bases and V 6 bases, and 14 bases lay outside the gene matches. Germline lookup yields CDR1 SGHTA and CDR2 FQGNSA. The CDR3 totals 18 residues. The DNA of the CDR3 is TGTGCCAGCAGATGTAGCGGGGGGACACACCACTCCACAGATACGCAGTATTTT. Its translation is CASRCSGGTHHSTDTQYF.

This rearrangement joins TRBV10-1 to TRBJ2-7, with TRBD2 identical over 13 bases. J gave up 4 bases and V 2 bases, and 11 bases lay outside the gene matches. The CDR3 is made up of 18 amino acids. Germline V gene data show CDR1 as WNHNN and CDR2 as SYGVQD (reference sequence). CDR3 region: CASSELERGLAGRYEQYF. DNA of the CDR3: TGCGCCAGCAGTGAGCTAGAGAGGGGACTAGCGGGAAGGTACGAGCAGTACTTC.

The chain employs TRBV14 and TRBJ2-5; weak D call: TRBD2 (5 bases). Germline loops: CDR1 SGHDN, CDR2 FVKESK. CDR3 length: 15 amino acids. Trimming removed 0 bases at V and 4 bases at J, with 12 bases between. The CDR3 DNA reads TGTGCCAGCAGCCAAGATTGGACGGGATTAGAGACCCAGTACTTC. It yields the protein CASSQDWTGLETQYF.

The J gene is TRBJ2-3, the V gene TRBV6-5; no definite D call. The CDR3 is made up of 16 amino acids. CDR1 MNHEY and CDR2 SVGAGI come from the germline V gene. V lost 0 bases and J lost 2, with 12 bases in between. In DNA, the CDR3 is TGTGCCAGCAGTTACTCGAACCCAAGCTTCACAGATACGCAGTATTTT. Translated, it gives CASSYSNPSFTDTQYF.

Only a few counts were recorded for this clone. This chain joins TRBV6-6 and TRBJ2-5; 9 nucleotides line up with TRBD2. The germline V gene has CDR1 MNHNY and CDR2 SVGAGI (reference sequence). J lost 1 base, V lost 5 bases, and 8 bases had no gene match. The CDR3 spans 16 residues. The CDR3 sequence is CASSQPGLALQETQYF. The CDR3 DNA reads as TGTGCCAGCAGTCAACCGGGACTAGCCCTCCAAGAGACCCAGTACTTC.

The genes are TRBV6-6 and TRBJ2-7; possible D gene TRBD2, 6 bases. Germline CDR1 is MNHNY and CDR2 is SVGAGI (reference sequence). This CDR3 has 13 amino acids. V lost 3 bases and J lost 6, with 12 bases in between. CDR3 coding DNA: TGTGCCAGCAGTTATGTGGGGAGGAGCGAGCAGTACTTC. Translated: CASSYVGRSEQYF.

The rearrangement joins TRBV5-5 to TRBJ1-5; unclear D gene. V was pared by 0 bases and J by 1 base, with 8 bases between. The CDR3 covers 15 residues. Germline loops: CDR1 SGHKS, CDR2 YYEKEE (reference sequence). This CDR3 is CASSLASQSNQPQHF. The DNA of the CDR3 is TGTGCCAGCAGCTTGGCCTCACAAAGCAATCAGCCCCAGCATTTT.

In this sample, this clone turned up once. CDR3 sequence (DNA): TGCGCCAGCAGCCAATTAATCCCTGACTTCGGGGCCGGGGAGCTGTTTTTT. Translation: CASSQLIPDFGAGELFF. The chain is built from TRBV4-3 and TRBJ2-2, with a tentative D call TRBD2 (5 bases). Germline V gene data show CDR1 as LGHNA and CDR2 as YSLEER. V lost 2 bases, J lost 6 bases, and 19 bases lay in between. CDR3 length: 17 amino acids.

The rearrangement links TRBV4-1 to TRBJ1-5, with no clear D. Trimming stripped 0 bases from V and 1 base from J, with 22 bases between. Germline V CDR1 and CDR2: MGHRA, YSYEKL. The CDR3 totals 20 residues. The CDR3 protein is CASSQDWLGSKNLSNQPQHF. CDR3 nucleotide sequence: TGCGCCAGCAGCCAAGATTGGCTGGGCAGTAAGAATTTGAGCAATCAGCCCCAGCATTTT.

The V gene is TRBV5-1, the J gene TRBJ2-7, with D possibly being TRBD2 (5 bases). V was trimmed by 4 bases and J by 1 base, leaving 9 bases between them. This CDR3 has 13 residues. CDR1 SGHRS and CDR2 YFSETQ come from the germline V gene. The CDR3 protein is CASSVTGSYEQYF. The CDR3 DNA is TGCGCCAGCAGCGTGACGGGATCCTACGAGCAGTACTTC.

The rearrangement uses TRBV28 and TRBJ1-6; D remains unclear. Trimming took 3 bases from V and 10 from J, leaving 13 bases between them. The CDR3 is made up of 14 amino acids. CDR1 is MDHEN and CDR2 is SYDVKM in the germline V gene. The chain's CDR3 is CASSFSRMSSPLHF. CDR3 nucleotides: TGTGCCAGCAGTTTCTCTAGAATGTCGTCACCCCTCCACTTT.